These 17 T cell receptor beta chains were all obtained from the same sample, sequenced in a study of blood T cell repertoires in COVID-19. Generated by immunoSEQ multiplex PCR, the TCRdb table keeps only in-frame clones and is missing some. The table records about 250,000 clones, roughly 91% of them present only once. Sequencing was performed on PBMCs or T cells enriched from blood (not recorded which). The receptors originated from a man aged 35 to 55 who had recovered from COVID-19.

This chain connects TRBV5-8 to TRBJ2-3, with D perhaps TRBD1 (8 bases). The CDR3 spans 15 residues. The germline CDR1 and CDR2 sequences are SGHTS and YDEGEE. Trimming removed 7 bases at V and 2 bases at J, with 17 bases between. CDR3 residues: CASGRGTGSTDTQYF. The CDR3 DNA reads as TGTGCCAGCGGGAGGGGGACAGGATCCACAGATACGCAGTATTTT.

The chain uses TRBV11-3 and TRBJ2-5; TRBD2 matches at 7 bases. The CDR3 contains 15 residues. V gave up 5 bases and J gave up 5 bases; unmatched junction bases: 11. The germline CDR1 and CDR2 sequences are SGHNT and YENEEA. The CDR3 DNA sequence: TGTGCCAGCAGCGCGAGTTGGGGGACTAAGGAGACCCAGTACTTC. Residues: CASSASWGTKETQYF.

This clone has only one observation. The chain employs TRBV28 and TRBJ2-6; D not resolved. Trimming shortened V by 5 bases and J by 4 bases, and 9 bases separated the two germline ends. Germline V gene sequence: CDR1 MDHEN, CDR2 SYDVKM. There are 14 residues in the CDR3. CDR3 DNA sequence: TGTGCCAGCAGTGTGCCGCGAGGGGCCAACGTCCTGACTTTC. It codes for CASSVPRGANVLTF.

The rearrangement uses TRBV5-1 and TRBJ2-3; 8 bases agree with TRBD2. Trimming removed 4 bases from V and 0 bases from J; junction bases left unmatched: 7. Germline V lookup: CDR1 SGHRS, CDR2 YFSETQ. This CDR3 has 16 amino acids. The CDR3, as DNA: TGCGCCAGCAGCCAACAAGCGGGAGCTAGCACAGATACGCAGTATTTT. Translating gives CASSQQAGASTDTQYF.

The rearrangement uses TRBV2 and TRBJ2-7; 8 bases are a match to TRBD1. J gave up 4 bases and V 4 bases, and 12 bases lay outside the gene matches. CDR3 length: 16 residues. CDR1 is SNHLY, CDR2 FYNNEI, per germline. CDR3 nucleotides: TGTGCCAGCAGTGGACCGTCGGGGACAGGATTATACGAGCAGTACTTC. It codes for CASSGPSGTGLYEQYF. Filled out from reference TRBV2 and TRBJ2-7, the complete variable domain reads EPEVTQTPSHQVTQMGQEVILRCVPISNHLYFYWYRQILGQKVEFLVSFYNNEISEKSEIFDDQFSVERPDGSNFTLKIRSTKLEDSAMYFCASSGPSGTGLYEQYFGPGTRLTVT.

J is TRBJ2-3 and V is TRBV4-1; 15 bases agree with TRBD2. The ends lost 5 bases at V and 2 bases at J; junction bases unmatched: 17. The CDR3 totals 21 residues. Germline CDR1 and CDR2: MGHRA and YSYEKL. CDR3 amino acids: CASSSQILLGLAGGLTDTQYF. The CDR3 DNA is TGCGCCAGCAGCTCACAAATCCTACTAGGACTAGCGGGAGGGCTCACAGATACGCAGTATTTT.

This rearrangement joins TRBV7-9 to TRBJ1-5; 12 nucleotides match TRBD1. The germline V gene has CDR1 SEHNR and CDR2 FQNEAQ (reference sequence). The CDR3 is 18 residues long. The J segment lost 1 base and the V segment lost 5 bases, leaving 9 bases of the junction unmatched. CDR3 loop: CASSGYGTGGFSNQPQHF. The CDR3 DNA follows: TGTGCCAGCAGCGGATACGGGACAGGGGGCTTCAGCAATCAGCCCCAGCATTTT.

This rearrangement joins TRBV24-1 to TRBJ1-1; TRBD1 is a possible D gene (6 bases). Germline-derived CDR1 and CDR2 are KGHDR and SFDVKD. V was pared by 4 bases and J by 8 bases, with 13 bases between. The CDR3 length is 13 residues. The CDR3 DNA reads as TGTGCCACCAGTGAAAGAGCCGGGACAGAAGCTTTCTTT. This translates into CATSERAGTEAFF.

The V and J genes are TRBV18 and TRBJ2-4; TRBD1 matches at 8 bases. The CDR3 runs to 17 residues. The junction had 15 bases not matched to a gene; V was cut back by 2 bases and J by 9 bases. CDR1 is KGHSH, CDR2 LQKENI, per germline. CDR3 region: CASSPDRGRDPRGIQYF. CDR3 nucleotide sequence: TGTGCCAGCTCACCAGACAGGGGCCGGGACCCAAGGGGCATTCAGTACTTC.

This clone appeared a few times. The V gene is TRBV6-5, the J gene TRBJ1-1; 9 positions agree with TRBD1. The CDR3 sequence is 14 residues long. V trimming: 6 bases; J trimming: 7 bases; junction bases outside the gene matches: 9. CDR1 is MNHEY and CDR2 is SVGAGI in the germline V gene. CDR3 amino acids: CASRLGQGFLEAFF. In nucleotides, the CDR3 is TGTGCCAGCAGGTTGGGACAGGGATTCCTTGAAGCTTTCTTT.

This chain joins TRBV7-9 and TRBJ1-1; no reliable D call. Germline CDR1 reads SEHNR; CDR2 reads FQNEAQ (reference sequence). V was shortened by 7 bases and J by 1 base, with 19 bases between the two germline ends. The CDR3 loop spans 16 amino acids. The CDR3 coding sequence is TGTGCCAGCACCGACATCCCTCAGATAACGAACACTGAAGCTTTCTTT. Its protein product is CASTDIPQITNTEAFF. The full variable domain, its missing parts supplied by reference TRBV7-9 and TRBJ1-1, is DTGVSQNPRHKITKRGQNVTFRCDPISEHNRLYWYRQTLGQGPEFLTYFQNEAQLEKSRLLSDRFSAERPKGSFSTLEIQRTEQGDSAMYLCASTDIPQITNTEAFFGQGTRLTVV.

V and J are TRBV11-2 and TRBJ2-7, with D perhaps TRBD1 (6 bases). CDR1 and CDR2 from the germline V gene are SGHAT and FQNNGV. This CDR3 comprises 15 residues. Deletions cut 5 bases from V and 5 bases from J, with 19 bases between. The CDR3 DNA follows: TGTGCCAGCAGCCAGATAGGCTCAGGGGTCCACGAGCAGTACTTC. It is translated as CASSQIGSGVHEQYF.

V and J are TRBV5-6 and TRBJ2-7, with 11 bases identical to TRBD2. With 0 bases clipped from V and 6 bases from J, the junction kept 5 bases outside the gene matches. CDR1 and CDR2 from the germline V gene are SGHDT and YYEEEE. The length of the CDR3 is 15 residues. CDR3: CASSLGSLAGGEQYF. CDR3 bases: TGTGCCAGCAGCTTGGGGTCCCTAGCGGGGGGCGAGCAGTACTTC.

This clone was seen only once. The chain couples TRBV27 to TRBJ2-1, with 7 bases matching TRBD2. CDR1 is MNHEY, CDR2 SMNVEV, per germline (reference sequence). This CDR3 is built from 17 residues. The junction had 12 bases not matched to a gene; V was cut back by 5 bases and J by 2 bases. CDR3 bases: TGTGCCAGCAGTCCCCCCCAGGGAGGGAGGGCCTACAATGAGCAGTTCTTC. It translates to CASSPPQGGRAYNEQFF.

The J gene is TRBJ1-1, the V gene TRBV27; D not resolved. The germline V gene encodes CDR1 MNHEY and CDR2 SMNVEV (reference sequence). The V end was cut by 5 bases, the J end by 1 base, with 11 bases between. This CDR3 contains 14 residues. The CDR3: CASSPGLPNTEAFF. DNA of the CDR3: TGTGCCAGCAGTCCCGGTCTACCGAACACTGAAGCTTTCTTT.

This chain's CDR3 is CASRSQGVETQYF. Here the CDR3 DNA reads TGTGCCAGCAGATCACAGGGCGTCGAGACCCAGTACTTC. The rearrangement uses TRBV6-5 and TRBJ2-5; D may be TRBD1 (6 bases). CDR3 size: 13 residues. V lost 6 bases, J lost 5 bases, and 13 bases lay in between. From germline, CDR1 is MNHEY and CDR2 SVGAGI.

The V and J genes are TRBV5-1 and TRBJ2-2, with 9 nucleotides matching TRBD1. The ends lost 1 base at V and 2 bases at J; junction bases unmatched: 6. CDR3 size: 17 residues. In germline, CDR1 is SGHRS, CDR2 YFSETQ. The CDR3 DNA sequence: TGCGCCAGCAGCTTGATTTTACAGGGGGCTAACACCGGGGAGCTGTTTTTT. Its translation: CASSLILQGANTGELFF.